A single sample gave rise to the 20 T cell receptor beta chains below, sequenced in a study of blood T cell repertoires in COVID-19. Clones were read by immunoSEQ multiplex PCR, and TCRdb kept only the in-frame ones, dropping some. The data hold approximately 290,000 clones, with more than 65% observed a single time. The material sequenced was peripheral blood. Receptors were obtained from a person between 65 and 80 years old with COVID-19, enrolled during active disease.

The chain couples TRBV28 to TRBJ1-2; 8 bases map to TRBD1. This CDR3 comprises 14 residues. The V segment lost 2 bases and the J segment 4 bases; nucleotides outside the gene matches: 3. The germline CDR1 and CDR2 sequences are MDHEN and SYDVKM. CDR3 region: CASSLGTGSYGYTF. CDR3 DNA sequence: TGTGCCAGCAGTTTAGGGACAGGATCCTATGGCTACACCTTC.

This chain connects TRBV28 to TRBJ1-1; D remains unclear. CDR3 length: 13 residues. Trimming left V 1 base short and J 1 base short, with 4 bases between. Germline values: CDR1 MDHEN, CDR2 SYDVKM. In DNA form, the CDR3 reads TGTGCCAGCAGTTTATTTAGGAACACTGAAGCTTTCTTT. Its translation: CASSLFRNTEAFF.

The V gene is TRBV19, the J gene TRBJ1-5, with D possibly being TRBD1 (6 bases). Trimming removed 6 bases at V and 2 bases at J, with 8 bases between. The CDR3 spans 13 residues. The germline CDR1 and CDR2 sequences are LNHDA and SQIVND (reference sequence). CDR3 coding DNA: TGTGCCAGTAGGTACAGGGGCAATCAGCCCCAGCATTTT. As protein: CASRYRGNQPQHF.

The rearrangement uses TRBV18 and TRBJ1-5, with D maybe TRBD1 (6 bases). There are 15 residues in the CDR3. The V end lost 3 bases, the J end lost 9 bases, and 18 bases lay between the germline ends. Germline CDR1 reads KGHSH; CDR2 reads LQKENI. Here the CDR3 reads CASSPSLDRFAPQHF. The CDR3 DNA reads TGTGCCAGCTCACCTTCCCTAGACAGGTTTGCGCCCCAGCATTTT.

The V call is TRBV27, the J call TRBJ1-2; TRBD1 agrees at 7 bases. Germline V gene data show CDR1 as MNHEY and CDR2 as SMNVEV (reference sequence). The CDR3 runs to 13 residues. V was pared by 6 bases and J by 2 bases, with 3 bases of the junction left unmatched. The CDR3 sequence: CASSTTGNYGYTF. The CDR3 DNA is TGTGCCAGCAGCACGACAGGGAACTATGGCTACACCTTC.

V and J are TRBV2 and TRBJ2-5; tentatively, D is TRBD1 (6 bases). CDR1 is SNHLY and CDR2 is FYNNEI in the germline V gene. The V and J ends lost 7 bases and 2 bases respectively, with 11 bases between them. This CDR3 region has 13 residues. The CDR3 here is CASKPGTQETQYF. Written as DNA, the CDR3 is TGTGCCAGCAAGCCCGGGACACAAGAGACCCAGTACTTC. Together with reference TRBV2 and TRBJ2-5, the CDR3 gives the full variable domain: EPEVTQTPSHQVTQMGQEVILRCVPISNHLYFYWYRQILGQKVEFLVSFYNNEISEKSEIFDDQFSVERPDGSNFTLKIRSTKLEDSAMYFCASKPGTQETQYFGPGTRLLVL.

The rearrangement joins TRBV27 to TRBJ2-3; tentatively, D is TRBD2 (5 bases). Germline CDR1 reads MNHEY; CDR2 reads SMNVEV (reference sequence). Trimming pared 8 bases from V and 4 bases from J, leaving 16 bases between. The CDR3 length is 14 residues. CDR3 sequence (DNA): TGTGCCAGCTGCCCCGGGGTTTTTGCAGATACGCAGTATTTT. Protein product: CASCPGVFADTQYF.

J is TRBJ2-7 and V is TRBV21-1; the table's D call TRBD2 went unverified against the DNA. TRBV21-1 is recorded as a pseudogene. The CDR3 is 14 amino acids. For the CDR3, the DNA is TGTGCCAGCGGGGGCGGGGGGCTACGGTACGAGCAGTACTTC. This codes for CASGGGGLRYEQYF.

This clone was recorded a few times. The rearrangement links TRBV29-1 to TRBJ1-4; 7 bases are a match to TRBD1. After removal of 1 base from V and 7 bases from J, the junction contained 6 bases not matched to a gene. The V gene's germline CDR1 is SQVTM and CDR2 ANQGSEA. This CDR3 is 14 amino acids long. CDR3: CSVEVSGGGEKLFF. Written as DNA, the CDR3 is TGCAGCGTTGAAGTATCAGGGGGAGGTGAAAAACTGTTTTTT.

DNA for the CDR3: TGTGCCAGCAGTTACCGGCAGGGAGGGGGACAGCCCCAGCATTTT. Translating gives CASSYRQGGGQPQHF. This rearrangement joins TRBV6-9 to TRBJ1-5, with D possibly TRBD1 on 6 matching bases. V was pared by 3 bases and J by 7 bases, with 16 bases between. Per the germline V gene, CDR1 is MNHGY and CDR2 is SVAAGI. CDR3 size: 15 residues.

This clone turned up a few times. The V call is TRBV19, the J call TRBJ2-5, with D unresolved. Trimming pared 1 base from V and 5 bases from J, leaving 11 bases between. The germline V gene encodes CDR1 LNHDA and CDR2 SQIVND (reference sequence). The CDR3 has 14 residues. CDR3 loop: CASSIVGGSETQYF. DNA of the CDR3: TGTGCCAGTAGTATAGTTGGCGGTTCTGAGACCCAGTACTTC.

The rearrangement uses TRBV7-9 and TRBJ2-1, with TRBD1 identical over 10 bases. The CDR3 runs 18 residues. Looked up from germline, CDR1 is SEHNR and CDR2 is FQNEAQ (reference sequence). V shed 4 bases, J shed 0 bases, and the junction held 9 bases outside the gene matches. The CDR3, as DNA: TGTGCCAGCAGCTCAGACAGGGGGCAACTGAGCTCCTACAATGAGCAGTTCTTC. Residues: CASSSDRGQLSSYNEQFF.

The chain links TRBV19 to TRBJ1-1; 9 bases fit TRBD1. Germline V lookup: CDR1 LNHDA, CDR2 SQIVND (reference sequence). With V trimmed by 4 bases and J by 0 bases, 6 bases remained unmatched. CDR3 size: 16 residues. DNA for the CDR3: TGTGCCAGTAGTAATCCGGGACAGGGCATGAACACTGAAGCTTTCTTT. Translated, it gives CASSNPGQGMNTEAFF.

V and J are TRBV5-1 and TRBJ2-2; 7 bases fit TRBD1. The CDR3 consists of 16 residues. J was trimmed by 5 bases and V by 0 bases; bases with no gene match: 7. The germline V gene encodes CDR1 SGHRS and CDR2 YFSETQ. CDR3 residues: CASSLAVTGRTGELFF. The CDR3 DNA reads as TGCGCCAGCAGCTTGGCGGTGACAGGGCGGACCGGGGAGCTGTTTTTT.

The chain joins TRBV28 to TRBJ2-1; tentatively, D is TRBD2 (5 bases). The CDR3 contains 11 residues. Trimming took 3 bases from V and 8 from J, leaving 5 bases between them. Germline assignment: CDR1 MDHEN and CDR2 SYDVKM. The CDR3 region is CASSFGDEQFF. As DNA, the CDR3 is TGTGCCAGCAGTTTCGGGGATGAGCAGTTCTTC.

This clone was seen ten or more times. The chain recombines TRBV7-2 with TRBJ2-7, with D maybe TRBD2 (6 bases). CDR3 length equals 15 residues. In germline, CDR1 is SGHTA, CDR2 FQGNSA. V gave up 4 bases and J gave up 0 bases, with 13 bases separating them. The chain's CDR3 is CASSSGGTGSYEQYF. CDR3 DNA sequence: TGTGCCAGCAGCTCCGGCGGGACCGGCTCCTACGAGCAGTACTTC.

This clone occurred once. The DNA of the CDR3 is TGCGCCAGCAGCCACTACGGGAGGTCCTCCTACGAGCAGTACTTC. Translation: CASSHYGRSSYEQYF. This chain uses TRBV4-1 with TRBJ2-7, with 7 bases aligning to TRBD2. Looked up from germline, CDR1 is MGHRA and CDR2 is YSYEKL. J lost 0 bases, V lost 3 bases, and 5 bases had no gene match. The CDR3 is 15 amino acids.

This clone was recorded a few times. The chain carries TRBV5-6 and TRBJ1-2; D gene ambiguous. Between the trimmed V and J ends, which lost 2 bases and 4 bases, there was a span of 9 bases. Germline V gene data show CDR1 as SGHDT and CDR2 as YYEEEE. This CDR3 has 13 residues. The CDR3 loop is CASSLEGSYGYTF. The CDR3 DNA follows: TGTGCCAGCAGCTTAGAAGGGAGCTATGGCTACACCTTC.

The chain has TRBV28 and TRBJ1-2; D might be TRBD1 (5 bases). CDR1 and CDR2 from the germline V gene are MDHEN and SYDVKM. The CDR3 sequence is 14 residues long. Trimming left V 6 bases short and J 8 bases short, with 19 bases between. CDR3 DNA sequence: TGTGCCAGCAGCTACGCCAAGGGGTCTATCGGCTACACCTTC. Its translation is CASSYAKGSIGYTF.

V and J are TRBV7-2 and TRBJ1-1; the D gene is possibly TRBD1 (6 bases). V was trimmed by 6 bases and J by 2 bases, leaving 16 bases between them. The CDR3 runs 15 residues. The V gene's germline CDR1 is SGHTA and CDR2 FQGNSA. DNA for the CDR3: TGTGCCAGCAGACCAACTTTACAGGGAAACACTGAAGCTTTCTTT. It encodes CASRPTLQGNTEAFF.